This record covers a single T cell receptor (beta chain). Its specificity is not known. The data originate from a study of monozygotic twins with inflammatory bowel disease. Roughly 3,500 ng of total RNA went into each TCR library. UMIs containing a 6-nucleotide sample barcode were added via template switching. One entry per CDR3 protein, without DNA, is what TCRdb gives after re-calling the 5' RACE reads. In all, the sample yields roughly 160,000 distinct CDR3 sequences. Blood, 2 to 2.5 ml, was drawn per donor. From germline, CDR1 is LGHDT and CDR2 YNNKEL (reference sequence). The CDR3 runs 14 residues. Study-wide findings and caveats: There were differing immunosuppressive treatments, which may have added variability to patient repertoires.

This chain connects TRBV3-1 to TRBJ2-2; the D call from TCRdb, TRBD1, cannot be confirmed without DNA. The receptor was derived from a human donor with ulcerative colitis or Crohn's disease, or a healthy co-twin of an affected twin (not recorded which). The specimen was blood. The CDR3 spells CASSQAGITGELFF.